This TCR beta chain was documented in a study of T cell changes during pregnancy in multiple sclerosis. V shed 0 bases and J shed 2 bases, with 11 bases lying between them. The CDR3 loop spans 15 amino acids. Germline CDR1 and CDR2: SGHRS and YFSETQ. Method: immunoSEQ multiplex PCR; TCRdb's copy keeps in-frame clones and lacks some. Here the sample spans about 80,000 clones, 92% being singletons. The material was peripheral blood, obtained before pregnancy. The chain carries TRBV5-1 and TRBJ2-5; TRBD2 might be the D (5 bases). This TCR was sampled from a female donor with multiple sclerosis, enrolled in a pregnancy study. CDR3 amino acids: CASSLGRAGQETQYF. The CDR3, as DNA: TGCGCCAGCAGCTTGGGGCGGGCAGGACAAGAGACCCAGTACTTC.